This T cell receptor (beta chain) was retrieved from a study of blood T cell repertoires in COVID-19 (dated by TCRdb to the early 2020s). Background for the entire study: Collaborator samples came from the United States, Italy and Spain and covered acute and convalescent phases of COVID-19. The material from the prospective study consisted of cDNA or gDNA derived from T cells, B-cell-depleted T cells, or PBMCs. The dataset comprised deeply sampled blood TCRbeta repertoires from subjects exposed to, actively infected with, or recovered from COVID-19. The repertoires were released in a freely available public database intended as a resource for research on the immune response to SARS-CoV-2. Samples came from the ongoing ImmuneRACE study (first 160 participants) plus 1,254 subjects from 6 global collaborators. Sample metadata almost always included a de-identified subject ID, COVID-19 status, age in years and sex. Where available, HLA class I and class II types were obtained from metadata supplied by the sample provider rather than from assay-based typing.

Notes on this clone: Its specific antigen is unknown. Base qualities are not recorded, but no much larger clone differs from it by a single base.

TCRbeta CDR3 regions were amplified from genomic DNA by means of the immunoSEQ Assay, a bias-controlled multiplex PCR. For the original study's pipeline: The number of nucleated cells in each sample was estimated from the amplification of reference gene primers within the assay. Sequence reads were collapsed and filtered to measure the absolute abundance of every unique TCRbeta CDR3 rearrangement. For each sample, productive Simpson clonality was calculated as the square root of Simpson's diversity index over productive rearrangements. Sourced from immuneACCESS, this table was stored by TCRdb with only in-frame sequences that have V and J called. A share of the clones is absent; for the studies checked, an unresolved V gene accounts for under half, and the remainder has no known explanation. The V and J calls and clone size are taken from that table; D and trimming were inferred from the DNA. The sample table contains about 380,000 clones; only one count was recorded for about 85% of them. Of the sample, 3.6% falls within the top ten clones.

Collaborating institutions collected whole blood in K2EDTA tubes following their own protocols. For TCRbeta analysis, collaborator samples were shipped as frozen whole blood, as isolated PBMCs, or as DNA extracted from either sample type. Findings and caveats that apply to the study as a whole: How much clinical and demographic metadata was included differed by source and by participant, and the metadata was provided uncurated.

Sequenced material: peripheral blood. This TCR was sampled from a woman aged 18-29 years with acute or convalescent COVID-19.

The encoded CDR3 is CASSLRQGADNEQFF. The DNA sequence is given as TGCGCCAGCAGCTTGAGACAGGGGGCCGACAATGAGCAGTTCTTC. In this chain, TRBV5-1 is recombined with TRBJ2-1; TRBD1 aligns with 10 central bases. The germline V gene provides CDR1 SGHRS and CDR2 YFSETQ. Trimming leaves V shorter by 1 base and J shorter by 5 bases, with the junction holding 3 bases beyond the gene matches. Including the terminal cysteine and phenylalanine, the CDR3 comprises 15 residues. The DNA shown is the 45-base CDR3, in frame from base 1.